This T cell receptor beta chain stems from a study of blood T cell repertoires in COVID-19. Study context: Acute and convalescent COVID-19 specimens originated in the United States, Italy and Spain. In each case, the material was cDNA or gDNA derived from T cells, B-cell-depleted T cells, or PBMCs.

Participants had their cohort set by participant-reported clinical history. Each recovered donor of Cohort 3 presented with two negative PCRs, clearance, or symptom resolution. Germline-derived CDR1 and CDR2 are SGHTA and FQGNSA. The CDR3 runs to 13 residues. V gave up 5 bases and J gave up 7 bases, with 14 bases separating them. Libraries were prepared by immunoSEQ multiplex PCR; TCRdb keeps only in-frame clonotypes and omits some of them. The sample has about 400,000 clones, around nine tenths seen once; the top ten hold 10%. V is TRBV7-2 and J is TRBJ1-2, with D possibly being TRBD1 (6 bases). The receptor comes from a woman aged 50 to 60 who had recovered from COVID-19. Sample: PBMCs or T cells enriched from blood (not recorded which). The CDR3 loop is CASSRDIGFGYTF. The CDR3 bases are TGTGCCAGCAGCAGGGACATCGGATTTGGCTACACCTTC. Complete variable domain (other parts from reference TRBV7-2 and TRBJ1-2): GAGVSQSPSNKVTEKGKDVELRCDPISGHTALYWYRQSLGQGLEFLIYFQGNSAPDKSGLPSDRFSAERTGGSVSTLTIQRTQQEDSAVYLCASSRDIGFGYTFGSGTRLTVV.